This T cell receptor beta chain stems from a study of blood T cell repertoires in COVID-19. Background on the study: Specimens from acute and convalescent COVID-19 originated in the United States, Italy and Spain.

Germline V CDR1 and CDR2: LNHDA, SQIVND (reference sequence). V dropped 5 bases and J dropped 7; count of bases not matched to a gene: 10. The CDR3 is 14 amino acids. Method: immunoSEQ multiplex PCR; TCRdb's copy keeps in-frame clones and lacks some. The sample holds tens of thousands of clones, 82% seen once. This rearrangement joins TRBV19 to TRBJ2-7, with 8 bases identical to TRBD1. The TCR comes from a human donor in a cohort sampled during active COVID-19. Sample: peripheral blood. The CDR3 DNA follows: TGTGCCAGTAGTGGAGGACAGGGATCGCAAGAGCAGTACTTC. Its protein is CASSGGQGSQEQYF.